This T cell receptor beta chain was obtained from a study of cytomegalovirus exposure and HLA in healthy donors. Study findings and constraints: Some V segments, TRBV6-2 and TRBV6-3 among them, were indistinguishable and were therefore excluded.

Note on this clone: Antigen: not known.

Primers included in the PCR were 60 Vbeta and 13 Jbeta primers. Sequencing used immunoSEQ multiplex PCR; TCRdb keeps in-frame clones, though not all of them. The sample holds approximately 73,000 clones, around 75% seen once. The CDR3 is made up of 13 amino acids. Trimming took off 2 bases at V and 1 base at J, with 5 bases between the two ends. CDR1 and CDR2 (germline): LNHDA, SQIVND (reference sequence). This receptor was obtained from a man between 65 and 85 years old in good health and CMV-seronegative. The chain carries TRBV19 and TRBJ1-1, with D uncertain. The specimen sequenced was PBMCs. This CDR3 reads CASSISRNTEAFF. CDR3 bases: TGTGCCAGTAGTATATCCAGGAACACTGAAGCTTTCTTT.